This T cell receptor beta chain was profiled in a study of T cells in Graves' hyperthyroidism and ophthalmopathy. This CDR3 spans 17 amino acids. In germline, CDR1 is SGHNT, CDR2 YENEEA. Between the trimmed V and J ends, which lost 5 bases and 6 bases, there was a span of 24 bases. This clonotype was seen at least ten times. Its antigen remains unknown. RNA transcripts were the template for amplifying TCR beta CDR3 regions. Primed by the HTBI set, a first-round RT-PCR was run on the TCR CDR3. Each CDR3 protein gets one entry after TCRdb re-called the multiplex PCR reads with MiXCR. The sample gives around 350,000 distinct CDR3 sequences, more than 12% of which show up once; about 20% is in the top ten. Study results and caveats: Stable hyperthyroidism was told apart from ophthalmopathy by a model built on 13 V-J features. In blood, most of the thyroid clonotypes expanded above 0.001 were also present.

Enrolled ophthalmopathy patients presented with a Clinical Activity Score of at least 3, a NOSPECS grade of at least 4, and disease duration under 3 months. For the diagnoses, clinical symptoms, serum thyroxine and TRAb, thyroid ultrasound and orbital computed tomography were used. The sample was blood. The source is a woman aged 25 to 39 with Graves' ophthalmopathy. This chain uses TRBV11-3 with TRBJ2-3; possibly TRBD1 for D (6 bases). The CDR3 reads CASSARSTGMILDTQYF. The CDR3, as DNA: TGTGCCAGCAGCGCAAGGTCGACAGGAATGATCCTGGATACGCAGTATTTT.